These T cell receptor beta chains were read from a single sample in a study of blood T cell repertoires in COVID-19. The assay was immunoSEQ multiplex PCR, and TCRdb's table has in-frame clones only and misses some. The sample shows about 300,000 clones, 86% of them seen only once. The sample consisted of PBMCs or T cells enriched from blood (not recorded which). The receptors were sampled from a woman aged 18 to 35 who had recovered from COVID-19. The CDR3 runs from the conserved cysteine through the conserved F or W. A D gene is named only where the DNA matches it firmly. For some rows the clone size is stated as once, few or many, or as a class when expanded; others skip it.

D: NA; size: NA; V: TRBV5-4; J: TRBJ1-1; CDR3: CASSPPGDLFDTEAFF; DNA: TGTGCCAGCAGCCCACCGGGGGACCTTTTTGACACTGAAGCTTTCTTT
D: TRBD1; size: NA; V: TRBV5-1; J: TRBJ1-5; CDR3: CASSLAGGSNQPQHF; DNA: TGCGCCAGCAGCTTAGCAGGGGGTAGCAATCAGCCCCAGCATTTT
D: NA; size: NA; V: TRBV5-1; J: TRBJ2-7; CDR3: CASSLADVGVHEQYF; DNA: TGCGCCAGCAGCTTGGCAGATGTAGGGGTCCACGAGCAGTACTTC
D: NA; size: NA; V: TRBV5-1; J: TRBJ2-2; CDR3: CASSYAYTANTGELFF; DNA: TGCGCCAGCAGTTACGCCTACACAGCGAACACCGGGGAGCTGTTTTTT
D: NA; size: few; V: TRBV21-1; J: TRBJ1-2; CDR3: CASSKDKRKVGYGYTF; DNA: TGTGCCAGCAGCAAAGACAAGCGGAAGGTTGGCTATGGCTACACCTTC
D: TRBD1; size: NA; V: TRBV5-1; J: TRBJ2-1; CDR3: CASSLGTGWREQFF; DNA: TGCGCCAGCAGCTTAGGGACAGGCTGGAGGGAGCAGTTCTTC
D: TRBD2; size: NA; V: TRBV19; J: TRBJ2-7; CDR3: CASTTPGGYEQYF; DNA: TGTGCCAGTACCACCCCGGGGGGCTACGAGCAGTACTTC
D: TRBD1; size: NA; V: TRBV25-1; J: TRBJ1-1; CDR3: CASSDAHRTGDSEAFF; DNA: TGTGCCAGCAGTGATGCCCACCGGACAGGGGACAGTGAAGCTTTCTTT
D: TRBD1; size: few; V: TRBV19; J: TRBJ1-4; CDR3: CASRFPGTGNEKLFF; DNA: TGTGCCAGTAGATTCCCAGGGACAGGGAATGAAAAACTGTTTTTT
D: TRBD1; size: NA; V: TRBV6-5; J: TRBJ1-1; CDR3: CASRLWTGEVREAFF; DNA: TGTGCCAGCAGACTCTGGACAGGGGAAGTAAGAGAAGCTTTCTTT
D: TRBD1; size: NA; V: TRBV4-2; J: TRBJ1-4; CDR3: CASSQDRGQKGINEKLFF; DNA: TGTGCCAGCAGCCAAGATAGGGGACAGAAAGGAATTAATGAAAAACTGTTTTTT
D: NA; size: NA; V: TRBV6-5; J: TRBJ1-2; CDR3: CASTGQIAPYGYTF; DNA: TGTGCCAGCACCGGACAAATTGCCCCATATGGCTACACCTTC
D: NA; size: NA; V: TRBV6-1; J: TRBJ2-7; CDR3: CASSERAGMDDEQYF; DNA: TGTGCCAGCAGTGAAAGGGCAGGGATGGACGACGAGCAGTACTTC
D: NA; size: NA; V: TRBV5-1; J: TRBJ1-1; CDR3: CASSLEPPRRWNTEAFF; DNA: TGCGCCAGCAGCTTGGAGCCTCCTAGACGCTGGAACACTGAAGCTTTCTTT
D: TRBD1; size: NA; V: TRBV27; J: TRBJ2-6; CDR3: CASSFLPLTGAGANVLTF; DNA: TGTGCCAGCAGTTTTTTGCCCCTTACAGGGGCTGGGGCCAACGTCCTGACTTTC
D: NA; size: NA; V: TRBV2; J: TRBJ2-2; CDR3: CASSERENTGELFF; DNA: TGTGCCAGCAGTGAACGGGAGAACACCGGGGAGCTGTTTTTT
D: NA; size: NA; V: TRBV4-2; J: TRBJ2-6; CDR3: CASSQDRIKGQVDSGANVLTF; DNA: TGTGCCAGCAGCCAAGATCGGATCAAGGGACAAGTGGACTCTGGGGCCAACGTCCTGACTTTC
D: NA; size: NA; V: TRBV6-5; J: TRBJ2-1; CDR3: CASKRTPESYNEQFF; DNA: TGTGCCAGCAAAAGGACTCCTGAGTCCTACAATGAGCAGTTCTTC
D: NA; size: NA; V: TRBV5-1; J: TRBJ2-3; CDR3: CASSFPGPGTDTQYF; DNA: TGCGCCAGCAGTTTCCCCGGGCCGGGGACAGATACGCAGTATTTT
D: TRBD2; size: NA; V: TRBV4-1; J: TRBJ2-5; CDR3: CASSQGAGGPETQYF; DNA: TGCGCCAGCAGCCAAGGGGCGGGGGGGCCAGAGACCCAGTACTTC
D: NA; size: few; V: TRBV20-1; J: TRBJ2-2; CDR3: CSASGHGSFGELFF; DNA: TGCAGTGCTAGTGGCCACGGGTCCTTCGGGGAGCTGTTTTTT
D: NA; size: few; V: TRBV28; J: TRBJ1-1; CDR3: CASLQGVEAFF; DNA: TGTGCCAGCTTACAGGGAGTCGAAGCTTTCTTT
D: NA; size: NA; V: TRBV10-3; J: TRBJ2-7; CDR3: CATLRAGQFSYEQYF; DNA: TGTGCCACCCTAAGGGCAGGGCAATTCTCTTACGAGCAGTACTTC
D: TRBD2; size: few; V: TRBV3-1/TRBV3-2; J: TRBJ2-7; CDR3: CASSSTSGGPYEQYF; DNA: TGTGCCAGCAGCTCGACTAGCGGGGGTCCCTACGAGCAGTACTTC
D: NA; size: NA; V: TRBV14; J: TRBJ1-1; CDR3: CASSQDGAVTGAFF; DNA: TGTGCCAGCAGCCAAGATGGGGCAGTGACCGGAGCTTTCTTT
D: TRBD1; size: NA; V: TRBV6-4; J: TRBJ2-1; CDR3: CASSDPGQVDYNEQFF; DNA: TGTGCCAGCAGTGACCCGGGACAGGTGGACTACAATGAGCAGTTCTTC
D: TRBD1; size: once; V: TRBV5-4; J: TRBJ2-1; CDR3: CASSRLLGGDYNEQFF; DNA: TGTGCCAGCAGCAGGCTGTTAGGGGGCGATTACAATGAGCAGTTCTTC
D: NA; size: NA; V: TRBV7-3; J: TRBJ2-1; CDR3: CASSLPERTGNNEQFF; DNA: TGTGCCAGCAGCTTACCAGAACGGACTGGAAACAATGAGCAGTTCTTC
D: NA; size: NA; V: TRBV2; J: TRBJ1-2; CDR3: CASSVQTQGNGYTF; DNA: TGTGCCAGCAGTGTTCAGACGCAGGGCAACGGCTACACCTTC
D: NA; size: once; V: TRBV10-3; J: TRBJ1-5; CDR3: CAISRGAEQPQHF; DNA: TGTGCCATCAGTAGAGGAGCCGAACAGCCCCAGCATTTT
D: NA; size: NA; V: TRBV5-1; J: TRBJ2-5; CDR3: CASSIGQGGFQETQYF; DNA: TGCGCCAGCAGCATTGGACAGGGAGGGTTCCAAGAGACCCAGTACTTC
D: TRBD1; size: NA; V: TRBV4-2; J: TRBJ1-6; CDR3: CASSERQGEDSPLHF; DNA: TGTGCCAGCAGCGAAAGACAGGGAGAGGATTCACCCCTCCACTTT
D: TRBD1; size: NA; V: TRBV5-1; J: TRBJ1-2; CDR3: CASSLGGGAGGYTF; DNA: TGCGCCAGCAGCTTGGGAGGGGGCGCCGGTGGCTACACCTTC
D: TRBD1; size: NA; V: TRBV29-1; J: TRBJ1-2; CDR3: CSVRQGTYGYTF; DNA: TGCAGCGTTAGACAGGGGACCTATGGCTACACCTTC
D: NA; size: NA; V: TRBV12-5; J: TRBJ2-1; CDR3: CASGLAPSNEQFF; DNA: TGTGCTAGTGGTTTGGCCCCTTCTAATGAGCAGTTCTTC
D: TRBD2; size: NA; V: TRBV6-5; J: TRBJ2-7; CDR3: CASSSGTSGAYEQYF; DNA: TGTGCCAGCAGTTCCGGGACTAGCGGGGCCTACGAGCAGTACTTC
D: NA; size: NA; V: TRBV7-5; J: TRBJ2-5; CDR3: CVRSLGLAGVGQETQYF; DNA: TGTGTCAGAAGCTTAGGGCTAGCGGGAGTGGGTCAAGAGACCCAGTACTTC
D: NA; size: NA; V: TRBV10-3; J: TRBJ1-5; CDR3: CAISPVGGTVNQPQHF; DNA: TGTGCCATCAGCCCCGTCGGAGGCACAGTTAATCAGCCCCAGCATTTT
D: NA; size: few; V: TRBV12-3/TRBV12-4; J: TRBJ1-1; CDR3: CASSSRGNTEAFF; DNA: TGTGCCAGCAGTTCTAGGGGGAACACTGAAGCTTTCTTT
D: TRBD1; size: NA; V: TRBV30; J: TRBJ1-6; CDR3: CAWRNPRAGGGSPLHF; DNA: TGTGCCTGGAGGAACCCAAGGGCAGGGGGCGGTTCACCCCTCCACTTT
D: NA; size: NA; V: TRBV5-4; J: TRBJ1-2; CDR3: CASTGDTPGYTF; DNA: TGTGCCAGCACTGGGGACACCCCTGGCTACACCTTC
D: TRBD1; size: NA; V: TRBV7-3; J: TRBJ2-6; CDR3: CASSLTGTGANVLTF; DNA: TGTGCCAGCAGCCTCACCGGGACAGGTGCCAACGTCCTGACTTTC
D: TRBD1; size: NA; V: TRBV27; J: TRBJ1-5; CDR3: CLLTGRRNQPQHF; DNA: TGTCTATTGACAGGGAGGAGAAATCAGCCCCAGCATTTT
D: NA; size: NA; V: TRBV2; J: TRBJ2-7; CDR3: CASSSRLVGVYEQYF; DNA: TGTGCCAGCAGTTCCCGACTAGTTGGGGTCTACGAGCAGTACTTC
D: TRBD1; size: NA; V: TRBV5-8; J: TRBJ2-2; CDR3: CASSLGGGTANTGELFF; DNA: TGTGCCAGCAGCTTGGGCGGTGGGACAGCGAACACCGGGGAGCTGTTTTTT
D: TRBD1; size: NA; V: TRBV23-1; J: TRBJ1-4; CDR3: CASSLRRDRGIATNEKLFF; DNA: TGCGCCAGCAGTCTCAGAAGGGACAGGGGGATTGCAACTAATGAAAAACTGTTTTTT
D: NA; size: once; V: TRBV10-3; J: TRBJ2-2; CDR3: CAISEWLGVNTGELFF; DNA: TGTGCCATCAGTGAGTGGCTAGGGGTGAACACCGGGGAGCTGTTTTTT
D: TRBD2; size: NA; V: TRBV5-8; J: TRBJ2-3; CDR3: CASSLGLAGSDTQYF; DNA: TGTGCCAGCAGCTTGGGTCTAGCGGGGTCAGATACGCAGTATTTT
D: NA; size: once; V: TRBV27; J: TRBJ2-1; CDR3: CASSQSGNPYNEQFF; DNA: TGTGCCAGCAGTCAAAGCGGAAACCCCTACAATGAGCAGTTCTTC